This T cell receptor beta chain is drawn from a study of PD-L1 blockade in urothelial cancer (dated by TCRdb to between 2016 and 2019). About the full investigation: Every patient began therapy around 2014 and was given atezolizumab 1,200 mg intravenously every 3 weeks. About 90% of the 29 patients were males with bladder-origin urothelial cancer, and 18 of 29 reported a prior smoking history. Patients had an ECOG performance status of 0 or 1 and had received between 0 and 3 prior chemotherapy regimens. Blood samples were analyzed 3 weeks after the start of treatment (second dose) and 6 weeks after the start of treatment. Blood samples gave a median of about 150,000 T cells and 88,000 or so unique TCRs, with a median clonality of approximately 0.08. The study, an exploratory multi-omic analysis, examined somatic, immune and clinical correlates of response to PD-L1 blockade with atezolizumab in urothelial cancer. Pretreatment tumor samples, along with matched peripheral blood serially collected before and after atezolizumab treatment, were subjected to TCR sequencing. Durable clinical benefit was defined as progression-free survival longer than 6 months, and TCR features were also tested against progression-free and overall survival. Whole exome sequencing and RNA sequencing of pretreatment tumors were performed alongside TCR sequencing in the same patients. Eight or nine patients reached durable clinical benefit, while some 19 patients did not. Around 29 patients had pretreatment blood TCR-seq, approximately 24 had at least one posttreatment blood collection, and approximately 24 had tumor TCR-seq. Study-level results and caveats: Patients with durable benefit showed greater expansion of tumor-associated TCR clones in peripheral blood 3 weeks after starting treatment (n of about 20, p = 0.022). Because the sample size was small (n ≈ 29) and many of the analyses were exploratory, the results are meant to be hypothesis-generating. A pretreatment peripheral blood TCR clonality below the median was linked to improved progression-free and overall survival.

The time point label here, explained by the study, means: peripheral blood 6 weeks after treatment start. A total of some 30 patients with locally advanced or metastatic urothelial carcinoma, treated at Memorial Sloan Kettering on a trial protocol, made up the cohort. Peripheral blood mononuclear cells were collected from each patient pretreatment and during treatment, giving between 1 and 8 total time points per patient. The Qiagen DNeasy Blood extraction kit was used to purify genomic DNA from total PBMCs and from tumor samples. PBMCs were collected pretreatment and during treatment, and were isolated and stored as previously described. From its cysteine to its phenylalanine, the CDR3 spans 18 amino acids. The DNA shown is the 54-base CDR3, in frame from base 1. To estimate absolute template abundance from read counts, synthetic TCR analog templates were spiked into each PCR. The immunoSEQ assay was used to amplify TCRbeta CDR3 regions from genomic DNA with bias-controlled V and J gene primers. Sequencing of rearranged TCRbeta segments was performed at approximately 20X coverage. Under the source paper's analysis protocol: Clustering was used to correct sequencing errors, and CDR3s were annotated against IMGT to assign V, D and J genes. Downstream analyses used only productive TCRbeta rearrangements, leaving out any out-of-frame or stop-codon sequences. Clonality was computed as one minus Shannon entropy normalized by the log of the number of unique productive sequences. Fisher's exact test with Benjamini-Hochberg correction, using a cutoff of adjusted p below 0.01, was how clones that differed between time points or between blood and tumor were identified. TCRdb stores this immuneACCESS table with in-frame sequences only. Part of the clones is absent; in the studies checked, under half of the shortfall reflects unresolved V genes, and no reason is known for the rest. That table furnishes V, J and clone size, whereas the DNA furnished D and trimming. This sample has 95,000 to 150,000 clones in its table, and 86% of those were observed once. In total, the top ten clones hold roughly 2.4% of the sample.

Comment on this clone: Which antigen it targets is not known. One base away there is no much larger clone; base qualities are not given.

The receptor chain draws on TRBV21-1 and TRBJ2-3; TRBD2 is taken as the D call from the table, unchecked against the DNA. TRBV21-1 is shown as a pseudogene. Sequencing was performed on PBMCs, taken around atezolizumab (anti-PD-L1) treatment. The clonotype originates from a middle-aged man with urothelial cancer. The nucleotide sequence is given as TGTGCCAGCAGCTCACAGACAGGTCGTAGCGGGAGTGGGGAAACGCAGTATTTT. Translation gives CASSSQTGRSGSGETQYF.